This T cell receptor beta chain was retrieved from a study of T cells in Graves' hyperthyroidism and ophthalmopathy. The CDR3 has 16 residues. Germline CDR1 reads SGHRS; CDR2 reads YFSETQ. The V end was cut by 2 bases, the J end by 4 bases, with 19 bases between. A patient was excluded if there was uncontrolled infection, other autoimmune disease, pregnancy or lactation. This clonotype showed up just a few times. RNA transcripts provided the source from which TCR beta CDR3 regions were amplified. First-round RT-PCR of the TCR CDR3 relied on the HTBI primer set. TCRdb passed the multiplex PCR reads through MiXCR, listing each CDR3 protein once. The data hold approximately 530,000 distinct CDR3 sequences, with 15% to 20% observed a single time.

The chain links TRBV5-1 to TRBJ2-7, with TRBD2 as a possible D gene (6 bases). Input material: blood. The origin of this receptor is a man aged 40-49 years with Graves' ophthalmopathy. CDR3 sequence: CASSFGAGPRGYEQYF. CDR3 bases: TGCGCCAGCAGCTTCGGGGCGGGGCCCCGAGGGTACGAGCAGTACTTC.